This TCR beta chain was identified during a study of cytomegalovirus exposure and HLA in healthy donors. Remarks on this clone: Antigen unknown.

The assay was immunoSEQ multiplex PCR, and TCRdb's table has in-frame clones only and misses some. The sample has roughly 300,000 clones, roughly 85% seen once. Points from the study as a whole: The study put some 150 TCR beta chains on its list as cytomegalovirus-associated. A subsequent analysis found that TCR clusters from the first cohort also tended to co-occur in the approximately 110 validation repertoires, with 90% to 95% of cluster scores above 0. Many donors shared some public TCRs, even though most TCR sequences were rare.

The length of the CDR3 is 19 residues. Germline V gene lookup returns CDR1 SQVTM and CDR2 ANQGSEA. The V and J ends lost 1 base and 0 bases, in that order; junction bases with no gene match: 12. The clonotype was recovered from a young woman in good health and CMV-seronegative. V gene TRBV29-1 combines with J gene TRBJ2-1; TRBD2 aligns across 10 bases. Sequencing was done on a sample of PBMCs. The CDR3 region is CSVEGSRTSGMSSYNEQFF. As DNA, the CDR3 is TGCAGCGTTGAAGGCTCCAGAACTAGCGGGATGAGCTCCTACAATGAGCAGTTCTTC.